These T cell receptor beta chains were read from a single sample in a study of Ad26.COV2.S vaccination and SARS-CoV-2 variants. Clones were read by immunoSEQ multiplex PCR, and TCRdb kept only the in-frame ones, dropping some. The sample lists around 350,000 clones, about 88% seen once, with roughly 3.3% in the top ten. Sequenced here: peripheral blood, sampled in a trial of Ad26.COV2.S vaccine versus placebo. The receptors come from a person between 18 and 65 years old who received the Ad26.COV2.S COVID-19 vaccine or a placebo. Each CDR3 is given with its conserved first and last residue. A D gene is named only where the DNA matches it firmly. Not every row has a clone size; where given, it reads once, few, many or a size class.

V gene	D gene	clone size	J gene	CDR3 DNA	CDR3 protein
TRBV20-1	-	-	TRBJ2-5	TGCAGTGCTGAACAAGAGACCCAGTACTTC	CSAEQETQYF
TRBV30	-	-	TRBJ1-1	TGTGCCTGGAGTGTAAATGGGGTTCGCACTGAAGCTTTCTTT	CAWSVNGVRTEAFF
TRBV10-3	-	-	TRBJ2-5	TGTGCCATCAGTGAGTCCCGGGGTGGCGAGACCCAGTACTTC	CAISESRGGETQYF
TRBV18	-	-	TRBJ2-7	TGTGCCAGCTCACCCTCAATACCTTTCTACGAGCAGTACTTC	CASSPSIPFYEQYF
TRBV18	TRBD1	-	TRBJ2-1	TGTGCCAGCTCATCCTTGGACAGGTTCAATGAGCAGTTCTTC	CASSSLDRFNEQFF
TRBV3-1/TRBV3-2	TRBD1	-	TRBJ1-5	TGTGCCAGCAGCCAATGGCAGGGACAGTACAATCAGCCCCAGCATTTT	CASSQWQGQYNQPQHF
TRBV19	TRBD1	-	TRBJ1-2	TGTGCCAGTAGTCTAGGACAGGGGACGGATGGCTACACCTTC	CASSLGQGTDGYTF
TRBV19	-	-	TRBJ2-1	TGTGCCAGTAATTGGGGGGCTCTAAATGAGCAGTTCTTC	CASNWGALNEQFF
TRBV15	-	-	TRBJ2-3	TGTGCCACCGGGCGGGACTCCGCGGATACGCAGTATTTT	CATGRDSADTQYF
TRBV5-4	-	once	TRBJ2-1	TGTGCCAGCAGCTTGGCGGGGAGCCATGAGCAGTTCTTC	CASSLAGSHEQFF
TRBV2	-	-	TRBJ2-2	TGTGCCAGCAGTGACAGGGGTCGGGAGCTGTTTTTT	CASSDRGRELFF
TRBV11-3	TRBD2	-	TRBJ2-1	TGTGCCAGCAAGGCTAGCGGGACAGATGAGCAGTTCTTC	CASKASGTDEQFF
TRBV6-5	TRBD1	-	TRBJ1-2	TGTGCCAGCAGTTACAGGGACAGGGGCTATGGCTACACCTTC	CASSYRDRGYGYTF
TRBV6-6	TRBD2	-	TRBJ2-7	TGTGCCAGCAGTAACGGGGGGGCCTACGAGCAGTACTTC	CASSNGGAYEQYF
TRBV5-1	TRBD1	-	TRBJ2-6	TGCGCCAGCAGCTTCCGGGGACAGGGATCTACTGGGGCCAACGTCCTGACTTTC	CASSFRGQGSTGANVLTF
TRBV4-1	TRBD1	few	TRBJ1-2	TGCGCCAGCAGCCAAGGTCCGCTTAAACAGGGGTTGGCGGACTATGGCTACACCTTC	CASSQGPLKQGLADYGYTF
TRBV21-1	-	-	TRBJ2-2	TGTGCCAGCAGCCACACATCCTACCGGGACAGGGACGGAGGGAACACCGGGGAGCTGTTTTTT	CASSHTSYRDRDGGNTGELFF
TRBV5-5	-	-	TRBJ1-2	TGTGCCAGCAGCTTACAAAGCGACTATGGCTACATCTTC	CASSLQSDYGYIF
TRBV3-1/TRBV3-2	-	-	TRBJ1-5	TGTGCCAGCAGCCAAGGGTCGGTTAGCAATCAGCCCCAGCATTTT	CASSQGSVSNQPQHF
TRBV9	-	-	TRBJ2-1	TGTGCCAGCAGCGTAAACTTATACAATGAGCAGTTCTTC	CASSVNLYNEQFF
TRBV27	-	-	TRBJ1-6	TGTGCCAGCAAGAAGGGTACTAATAATTCACCCCTCCACTTT	CASKKGTNNSPLHF
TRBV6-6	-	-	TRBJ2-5	TGTGCCAGCACCGCTGGCTGGGGAGAGACCCAGTACTTC	CASTAGWGETQYF
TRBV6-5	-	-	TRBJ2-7	TGTGCCAGCAGTTACGTGATAGGGATCGAGCAGTACTTC	CASSYVIGIEQYF
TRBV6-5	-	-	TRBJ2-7	TGTGCCAGCAGTTATAACAGGGCGTCCTACGAGCAGTACTTC	CASSYNRASYEQYF
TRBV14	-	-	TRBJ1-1	TGTGCCAGCAGCCCACCCGGGACGGGGAACACTGAAGCTTTCTTT	CASSPPGTGNTEAFF
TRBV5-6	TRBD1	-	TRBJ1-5	TGTGCCAGCAGCTTACGGACAGGGGAGGCGGATCAGCCCCAGCATTTT	CASSLRTGEADQPQHF
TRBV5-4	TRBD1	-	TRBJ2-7	TGTGCCAGCAGCTCCGGGACAGGGGACTACGAGCAGTACTTC	CASSSGTGDYEQYF
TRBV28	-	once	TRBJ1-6	TGTGCCAGCAGTTTCTTCGGCGAAATCAATTCACCCCTCCACTTT	CASSFFGEINSPLHF
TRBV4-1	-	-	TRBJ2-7	TGCGCCAGCAGCCAAGACGGGGCTAGGGGTATCGAGCAGTACTTC	CASSQDGARGIEQYF
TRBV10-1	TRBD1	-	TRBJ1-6	TGCGCCAGCCAGGGACAGGGGGATTCACCCCTCCACTTT	CASQGQGDSPLHF
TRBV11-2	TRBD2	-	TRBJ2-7	TGTGCCAGCAGCTTAACGGGACGGGAGGGCTCCGACGAGCAGTACTTC	CASSLTGREGSDEQYF
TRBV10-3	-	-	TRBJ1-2	TGTGCCATCAGGAGGGAGTCCGGGCAGGGTACTGGCTACACCTTC	CAIRRESGQGTGYTF
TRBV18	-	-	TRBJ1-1	TGTGCCAGCTCACCCCCCGTGGGTGGGGGTTTCACTGAAGCTTTCTTT	CASSPPVGGGFTEAFF
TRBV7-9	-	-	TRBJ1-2	TGTGCCAGCAGCTTAGACAGGCGCGGCTACACCTTC	CASSLDRRGYTF
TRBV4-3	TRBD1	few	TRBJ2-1	TGCGCCAGCAGCCAAGATCCACAGGGGTTACGTGAGCAGTTCTTC	CASSQDPQGLREQFF
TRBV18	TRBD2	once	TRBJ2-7	TGTGCCAGCTCAGCGACTAGCGGGGGGGTGGTCGAGCAGTACTTC	CASSATSGGVVEQYF
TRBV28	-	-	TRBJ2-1	TGTGCCAGCACCCCACACCGACAACACTACAATGAGCAGTTCTTC	CASTPHRQHYNEQFF
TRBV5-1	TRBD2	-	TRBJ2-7	TGCGCCAGCAGCTTAGGGAGACTAGCGGGAGGGTATTCCGAGCAGTACTTC	CASSLGRLAGGYSEQYF
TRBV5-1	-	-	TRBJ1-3	TGCGCCAGCAGGACGGAGAGCTCTGGAAACACCATATATTTT	CASRTESSGNTIYF
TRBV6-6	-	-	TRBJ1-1	TGTGCCAGCAGTTCTCAGGGGCTCTCGGATGGAGCTTTCTTT	CASSSQGLSDGAFF
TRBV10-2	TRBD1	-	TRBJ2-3	TGCGCCAGCAGTAACAGGGGGCGCAAGTTCGATACGCAGTATTTT	CASSNRGRKFDTQYF
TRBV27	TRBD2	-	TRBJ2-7	TGTGCCAGCACCCCTAGCGGGAGGGCCCACGAGCAGTACTTC	CASTPSGRAHEQYF
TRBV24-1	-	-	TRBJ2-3	TGTGCCACCAGTGATCGTCGCTATAACACAGATACGCAGTATTTT	CATSDRRYNTDTQYF
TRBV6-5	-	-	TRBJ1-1	TGTGCCAGCAGTTACTTGGGGGGGATTGAAGCTTTCTTT	CASSYLGGIEAFF
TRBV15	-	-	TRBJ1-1	TGTGCCACCAGCAGAGATCCGGGCGGGGACACTGAAGCTTTCTTT	CATSRDPGGDTEAFF
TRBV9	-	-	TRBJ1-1	TGTGCCAGCAGCGTAGAGCCCTCGGGGGGCACTGAAGCTTTCTTT	CASSVEPSGGTEAFF
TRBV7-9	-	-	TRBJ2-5	TGTGCCAGCAGGGAGGCCGGGGAGACCCAGTACTTC	CASREAGETQYF
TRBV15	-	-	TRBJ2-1	TGTGCCACCAGCAGAGATGGAGTGGGCACGATAGATGAGCAGTTCTTC	CATSRDGVGTIDEQFF
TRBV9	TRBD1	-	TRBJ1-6	TGTGCCAGCAGCGCAGAGGACAGGGGGAATTCACCCCTCCACTTT	CASSAEDRGNSPLHF
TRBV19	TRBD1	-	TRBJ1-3	TGTGCCAGTAGTATAGCCGGACAGGGGACTGGAAACACCATATATTTT	CASSIAGQGTGNTIYF
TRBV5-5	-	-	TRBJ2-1	TGTGCCAGCAGCTTAGGACGGGCGGTCTACAATGAGCAGTTCTTC	CASSLGRAVYNEQFF
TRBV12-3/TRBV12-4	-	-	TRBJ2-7	TGTGCCAGCAGTTTTATGGGGCCCGAAGAGCAGTACTTC	CASSFMGPEEQYF
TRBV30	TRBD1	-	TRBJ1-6	TGTGCCTGGAGTGCTACGACAGGGGGCCGTGGTTCACCCCTCCACTTT	CAWSATTGGRGSPLHF
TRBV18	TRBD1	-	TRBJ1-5	TGTGCCAGCTCACGGGCCGGGACAGGGGGCTCTAGCAATCAGCCCCAGCATTTT	CASSRAGTGGSSNQPQHF
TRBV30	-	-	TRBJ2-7	TGTGCCTGGACCCGAGACAGTTCCTACGAGCAGTACTTC	CAWTRDSSYEQYF
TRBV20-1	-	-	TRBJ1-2	TGCAGTGCTCGTTGGAGGGCTGGCTACACCTTC	CSARWRAGYTF
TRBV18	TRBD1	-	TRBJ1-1	TGTGCCAGCTCAAGCACAGGGGCTGAAGCTTTCTTT	CASSSTGAEAFF
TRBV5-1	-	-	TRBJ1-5	TGCGCCAGCAGCTTAAGTCCAGACCAGCCCCAGCATTTT	CASSLSPDQPQHF
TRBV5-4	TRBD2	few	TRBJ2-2	TGTGCCAGCACCAAAGCGGGAGGAGGCGGGGAGCTGTTTTTT	CASTKAGGGGELFF